Below, 5 T cell receptor beta chains from the same sample are listed, as sequenced in a study of T-cell reconstitution after alpha-beta-depleted transplantation in children. Library preparation (for TCRbeta) was performed with unique molecular identifiers. TCRdb redid the calling of the PCR reads with MiXCR, one entry per CDR3 protein. Altogether hundreds of thousands of distinct CDR3 sequences are present, roughly 24% being singletons, with the ten largest covering roughly 15%. This sample comprised PBMCs, mostly from graft donor cells, obtained 360 days after TCRalphabeta/CD19-depleted stem cell transplant. The receptors shown here come from a boy in the first two years of life who had a stem cell transplant for acute myeloid leukemia, so the T cells may come from the graft donor.

This clonotype has a count of ten or more. The chain employs TRBV20-1 and TRBJ2-1; 15 bases are shared with TRBD2. The trim removed 6 bases at V and 10 bases at J, leaving 10 bases unmatched. In germline, CDR1 is DFQATT, CDR2 SNEGSKA (reference sequence). CDR3 length: 15 residues. In nucleotides, the CDR3 is TGCAGTGCCGCCGGGACTAGCGGGGGGTTCCAAGAGCAGTTCTTC. Translation gives CSAAGTSGGFQEQFF.

This clonotype was seen at least ten times. The chain carries TRBV27 and TRBJ2-1; possibly TRBD1 or TRBD2 for D (5 bases each). The CDR3 runs 13 residues. Looked up from germline, CDR1 is MNHEY and CDR2 is SMNVEV (reference sequence). V was pared by 4 bases and J by 10 bases, with 14 bases between. This CDR3 reads CASSWGTTREQFF. The CDR3 bases are TGTGCCAGCAGTTGGGGGACCACCCGGGAGCAGTTCTTC.

This chain uses TRBV5-1 with TRBJ2-4; D not resolved. Germline CDR1 SGHRS, CDR2 YFSETQ. V lost 0 bases and J lost 0, with 13 bases in between. The CDR3 length is 17 residues. The CDR3 nucleotides are TGCGCCAGCAGCTTGGATTTGGATACACTAGCCAAAAACATTCAGTACTTC. Translating gives CASSLDLDTLAKNIQYF.

The sample holds many counts of this clonotype. The chain couples TRBV15 to TRBJ1-5; D gene uncertain. Germline V gives CDR1 LNHNV, CDR2 YYDKDF (reference sequence). Between the trimmed V and J ends, which lost 0 bases and 0 bases, there was a span of 6 bases. The CDR3 extends over 15 amino acids. The CDR3 here is CATSRDGVSNQPQHF. The CDR3, as DNA: TGTGCCACCAGCAGAGATGGGGTTAGCAATCAGCCCCAGCATTTT.

This clonotype showed up many times. V is TRBV4-3 and J is TRBJ2-7, with 8 bases aligning to TRBD1. From germline, CDR1 is LGHNA and CDR2 YSLEER. Trimming removed 0 bases from V and 6 bases from J; junction bases left unmatched: 10. The CDR3 consists of 16 residues. CDR3 in DNA: TGCGCCAGCAGCCAAGACGCTGGACAGGGTGTCGGCGAGCAGTACTTC. The encoded protein is CASSQDAGQGVGEQYF.